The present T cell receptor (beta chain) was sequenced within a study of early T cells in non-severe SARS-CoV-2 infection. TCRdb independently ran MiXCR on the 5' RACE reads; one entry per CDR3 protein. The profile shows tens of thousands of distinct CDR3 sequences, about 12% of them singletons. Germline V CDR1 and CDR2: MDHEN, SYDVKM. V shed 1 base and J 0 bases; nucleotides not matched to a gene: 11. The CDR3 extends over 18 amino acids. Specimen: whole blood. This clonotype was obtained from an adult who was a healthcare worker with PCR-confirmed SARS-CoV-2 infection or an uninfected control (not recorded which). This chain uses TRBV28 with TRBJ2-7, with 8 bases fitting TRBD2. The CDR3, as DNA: TGTGCCAGCAGTTTATCCGTTCGGCTAGCGGGCGGCTCCTACGAGCAGTACTTC. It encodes CASSLSVRLAGGSYEQYF.